These T cell receptor beta chains were read from a single sample in a study of shared T cell receptors in the human thymus. Profiling relied on immunoSEQ multiplex PCR, and the TCRdb table lists in-frame clones only, not all of them. Of about 380,000 clones detected, around 93% appear once; the ten largest clones hold around 0.018%. The sample consisted of thymocytes. These receptors were obtained from a human donor. Each CDR3 is given with its conserved first and last residue. D genes are given only for firm matches. Where a row states a size, it is once, few, many or the class of an expanded clone; other rows omit it.

j_gene: TRBJ2-7; d_gene: NA; abundance: NA; v_gene: TRBV30; CDR3nt: TGTGCCTGGACCCCCCCGGAAAACCCTACCGCCTACGAGCAGTACTTC; CDR3aa: CAWTPPENPTAYEQYF
j_gene: TRBJ1-2; d_gene: TRBD1; abundance: NA; v_gene: TRBV30; CDR3nt: TGTGCCTGGAGTAGGACAGGGGGGTATGGCTACACCTTC; CDR3aa: CAWSRTGGYGYTF
j_gene: TRBJ2-7; d_gene: NA; abundance: NA; v_gene: TRBV5-4; CDR3nt: TGTGCCAGCAGCCTACCCTGGGCAGGGGACTACGAGCAGTACTTC; CDR3aa: CASSLPWAGDYEQYF
j_gene: TRBJ2-5; d_gene: NA; abundance: once; v_gene: TRBV5-1; CDR3nt: TGCGCCAGCAGCGAGGACGGGGAGACCCAGTACTTC; CDR3aa: CASSEDGETQYF
j_gene: TRBJ2-7; d_gene: NA; abundance: NA; v_gene: TRBV19; CDR3nt: TGTGCCAGTAGTATAGGACAGGTCGGCCACGAGCAGTACTTC; CDR3aa: CASSIGQVGHEQYF
j_gene: TRBJ1-2; d_gene: TRBD1; abundance: NA; v_gene: TRBV7-9; CDR3nt: TGTGCCAGCAGCTCGAACCCGACAGGGCGCGAGGGCTACACCTTC; CDR3aa: CASSSNPTGREGYTF
j_gene: TRBJ2-1; d_gene: NA; abundance: NA; v_gene: TRBV25-1; CDR3nt: TGTGCCAGCAGTGAATTTGGGGGAAGGATCAGCTCCTACAATGAGCAGTTCTTC; CDR3aa: CASSEFGGRISSYNEQFF
j_gene: TRBJ2-3; d_gene: NA; abundance: NA; v_gene: TRBV28; CDR3nt: TGTGCCAGCAGTTCACACCCCCCGGAGAATGGAGATACGCAGTATTTT; CDR3aa: CASSSHPPENGDTQYF
j_gene: TRBJ2-1; d_gene: NA; abundance: NA; v_gene: TRBV10-3; CDR3nt: TGTGCCATCAGTGGGGACCACAATGAGCAGTTCTTC; CDR3aa: CAISGDHNEQFF
j_gene: TRBJ1-2; d_gene: NA; abundance: NA; v_gene: TRBV10-3; CDR3nt: TGTGCCATCCCGGACCGCCCTGGTCGGTATGGCTACACCTTC; CDR3aa: CAIPDRPGRYGYTF
j_gene: TRBJ2-1; d_gene: TRBD2; abundance: NA; v_gene: TRBV7-9; CDR3nt: TGTGCCAGCAGCCCAGCGGCTAGCGGGAGCTACAGTCAGTTCTTC; CDR3aa: CASSPAASGSYSQFF
j_gene: TRBJ1-3; d_gene: TRBD1; abundance: NA; v_gene: TRBV5-5; CDR3nt: TGTGCCAGCAGCTGGGAGGACAGGGTTTATTTCTCTGGAAACACCATATATTTT; CDR3aa: CASSWEDRVYFSGNTIYF
j_gene: TRBJ1-5; d_gene: TRBD1; abundance: NA; v_gene: TRBV28; CDR3nt: TGTGCCAGCACCCCAGGGGGACAGGGGGTATTGGGATGGAATCAGCCCCAGCATTTT; CDR3aa: CASTPGGQGVLGWNQPQHF
j_gene: TRBJ1-2; d_gene: NA; abundance: NA; v_gene: TRBV2; CDR3nt: TGTGCCAGCAGTGAGCCCGGATCAAGGGCGCGTGGCTACACCTTC; CDR3aa: CASSEPGSRARGYTF
j_gene: TRBJ2-7; d_gene: NA; abundance: once; v_gene: TRBV21-1; CDR3nt: TGTGCCAGCAGCAAGGGGAGGAGGTGGTCCACGGGCGAGCAGTACTTC; CDR3aa: CASSKGRRWSTGEQYF
j_gene: TRBJ2-3; d_gene: TRBD2; abundance: NA; v_gene: TRBV19; CDR3nt: TGTGCCAGTAGTTTGCCCGGGACTAGCGGGAGGGCCAAGGGCACAGATACGCAGTATTTT; CDR3aa: CASSLPGTSGRAKGTDTQYF
j_gene: TRBJ2-3; d_gene: NA; abundance: NA; v_gene: TRBV5-6; CDR3nt: TGTGCCAGCAGCTTGGCGGGGGCTCGAGATACGCAGTATTTT; CDR3aa: CASSLAGARDTQYF
j_gene: TRBJ1-4; d_gene: TRBD1; abundance: NA; v_gene: TRBV30; CDR3nt: TGTGCCTGGAGTGTACAGGGACAGGGGCAGTTTTCAACTAATGAAAAACTGTTTTTT; CDR3aa: CAWSVQGQGQFSTNEKLFF
j_gene: TRBJ2-3; d_gene: NA; abundance: NA; v_gene: TRBV11-3; CDR3nt: TGTGCCAGCAGCTTTATAGATAACGAGACGCAGTATTTT; CDR3aa: CASSFIDNETQYF
j_gene: TRBJ2-5; d_gene: NA; abundance: once; v_gene: TRBV25-1; CDR3nt: TGTGCCAGCCCAGGGGGGGGTGGGCAAGAGACCCAGTACTTC; CDR3aa: CASPGGGGQETQYF
j_gene: TRBJ2-5; d_gene: TRBD2; abundance: NA; v_gene: TRBV11-2; CDR3nt: TGTGCCAGCAGCTTAGGGTATAGCGGGAGGAGGGAGACCCAGTACTTC; CDR3aa: CASSLGYSGRRETQYF
j_gene: TRBJ2-2; d_gene: NA; abundance: NA; v_gene: TRBV9; CDR3nt: TGTGCCAGCAGCGTATTCCCCTACACCGGGGAGCTGTTTTTT; CDR3aa: CASSVFPYTGELFF
j_gene: TRBJ2-3; d_gene: TRBD2; abundance: NA; v_gene: TRBV7-6; CDR3nt: TGTGCCAGCAGCTGGGGACTAGCGGGAGGTACAGATACGCAGTATTTT; CDR3aa: CASSWGLAGGTDTQYF
j_gene: TRBJ2-2; d_gene: NA; abundance: once; v_gene: TRBV6-1; CDR3nt: TGTGCCAGCAGTGAAGGGGGTAGCGGGAACACCGGGGAGCTGTTTTTT; CDR3aa: CASSEGGSGNTGELFF
j_gene: TRBJ2-7; d_gene: NA; abundance: NA; v_gene: TRBV28; CDR3nt: TGTGCCAGCAGTTTAGGGGGCGGTGGTTGGTCCTACGAGCAGTACTTC; CDR3aa: CASSLGGGGWSYEQYF
j_gene: TRBJ2-7; d_gene: TRBD2; abundance: NA; v_gene: TRBV27; CDR3nt: TGTGCCAGCAGTTCCTTACCTCTAGCGGGATTTGACGAGCAGTACTTC; CDR3aa: CASSSLPLAGFDEQYF
j_gene: TRBJ2-7; d_gene: NA; abundance: NA; v_gene: TRBV10-1; CDR3nt: TGCGCCAGCAGTTCCGGGGGCTGCGGGTCCTACGAGCAGTACTTC; CDR3aa: CASSSGGCGSYEQYF
j_gene: TRBJ1-3; d_gene: NA; abundance: NA; v_gene: TRBV4-3; CDR3nt: TGCGCCAGCAGCCTAAAAACCGGGGCCCTGGAGGATGGAAACACCATATATTTT; CDR3aa: CASSLKTGALEDGNTIYF
j_gene: TRBJ1-3; d_gene: NA; abundance: NA; v_gene: TRBV28; CDR3nt: TGTGCCAGCAGTACCGGTGGAGGGGCGTCTGGAAACACCATATATTTT; CDR3aa: CASSTGGGASGNTIYF
j_gene: TRBJ1-2; d_gene: NA; abundance: NA; v_gene: TRBV7-8; CDR3nt: TGTGCCAGCAGCTTATTCGTCGGGAGACTTAACTATGGCTACACCTTC; CDR3aa: CASSLFVGRLNYGYTF
j_gene: TRBJ2-4; d_gene: TRBD1; abundance: NA; v_gene: TRBV19; CDR3nt: TGTGCCAGTAGTACCCGGGACAGGGGGCTTGATGACAACATTCAGTACTTC; CDR3aa: CASSTRDRGLDDNIQYF